One and the same sample provided the 27 T cell receptor beta chains below, sequenced in a study of memory CD4+ T cells and cytomegalovirus serostatus. The sort gate was single viable CD3+CD4+CD8-CD45RO+ cells for memory CD4+ T cells. Produced via immunoSEQ multiplex PCR; TCRdb's table is partial and in-frame only. In the table there are roughly 48,000 clones, about four fifths of which are singletons. Material: memory CD4+ T cells from blood. The receptor source for this set is an adult in good health and CMV-seropositive.

This chain joins TRBV5-6 and TRBJ1-2; D is ambiguous. Germline CDR1 and CDR2: SGHDT and YYEEEE. Trimming removed 5 bases from V and 4 bases from J, with 21 bases in between. The CDR3 extends over 16 amino acids. This CDR3 reads CASSPVGSLGSYGYTF. The CDR3 DNA sequence: TGTGCCAGCAGTCCCGTGGGGTCCCTCGGGAGCTATGGCTACACCTTC. Based on the CDR3 plus reference TRBV5-6 and TRBJ1-2, the full variable domain is DAGVTQSPTHLIKTRGQQVTLRCSPKSGHDTVSWYQQALGQGPQFIFQYYEEEERQRGNFPDRFSGHQFPNYSSELNVNALLLGDSALYLCASSPVGSLGSYGYTFGSGTRLTVV.

The J gene is TRBJ1-3, the V gene TRBV2, with a possible D match to TRBD1 (6 bases). Germline lookup yields CDR1 SNHLY and CDR2 FYNNEI. Trimming removed 4 bases at V and 0 bases at J, with 10 bases between. The CDR3 consists of 15 residues. The CDR3 sequence: CASSVGGNSGNTIYF. As DNA, the CDR3 is TGTGCCAGCAGTGTAGGGGGGAACTCTGGAAACACCATATATTTT.

CDR3 loop: CASSPGWMNTGELFF. Here the CDR3 DNA reads TGTGCCAGCAGCCCCGGGTGGATGAACACCGGGGAGCTGTTTTTT. The chain couples TRBV5-8 to TRBJ2-2, with D uncertain. Per the germline V gene, CDR1 is SGHTS and CDR2 is YDEGEE. Trimming shortened V by 4 bases and J by 1 base, and 11 bases separated the two germline ends. The CDR3 is 15 amino acids.

The genes are TRBV6-5 and TRBJ2-7; D remains ambiguous. The CDR3 sequence is 12 residues long. Trimming removed 6 bases from V and 1 base from J, with 7 bases in between. Germline V gene lookup returns CDR1 MNHEY and CDR2 SVGAGI. CDR3 amino acids: CASRAESYEQYF. In DNA, the CDR3 is TGTGCCAGCAGGGCAGAATCCTACGAGCAGTACTTC.

This clone has a handful of counts. The rearrangement joins TRBV9 to TRBJ1-2; 11 nucleotides agree with TRBD1. V shed 0 bases, J shed 7 bases, and the junction held 11 bases outside the gene matches. CDR1 is SGDLS, CDR2 YYNGEE, per germline. CDR3 length equals 17 residues. The CDR3: CASSVGGPDRGRGGYTF. For the CDR3, the DNA is TGTGCCAGCAGCGTAGGAGGCCCGGACAGGGGGCGGGGTGGCTACACCTTC.

The gene calls are TRBV15 and TRBJ1-2; D not resolved. Trimming cost V 0 bases and J 0 bases, with 17 bases left between them. The V gene's germline CDR1 is LNHNV and CDR2 YYDKDF (reference sequence). CDR3 length: 18 residues. The CDR3 bases are TGTGCCACCAGCAGAGATGGTCGCACGAACGGCGCTAACTATGGCTACACCTTC. Residues: CATSRDGRTNGANYGYTF.

The V gene is TRBV6-5, the J gene TRBJ2-7; D uncertain. This CDR3 has 14 residues. Germline V gene sequence: CDR1 MNHEY, CDR2 SVGAGI. With 7 bases removed from V and 0 bases from J, the gap between germline ends came to 13 bases. In DNA form, the CDR3 reads TGTGCCAGCACCTCCCCCGGTCGCTCCTACGAGCAGTACTTC. Encoded protein: CASTSPGRSYEQYF.

The V gene is TRBV5-4, the J gene TRBJ2-3; TRBD1 matches at 9 bases. Losses at the gene ends were 0 bases for V and 5 bases for J; bases not matched to a gene: 7. This CDR3 comprises 16 residues. Germline V CDR1 and CDR2: SGHNT, YYREEE (reference sequence). The CDR3 spells CASSLAGTGNKDTQYF. CDR3 coding DNA: TGTGCCAGCAGCTTGGCCGGGACAGGGAACAAAGATACGCAGTATTTT. Based on the CDR3 plus reference TRBV5-4 and TRBJ2-3, the full variable domain is ETGVTQSPTHLIKTRGQQVTLRCSSQSGHNTVSWYQQALGQGPQFIFQYYREEENGRGNFPPRFSGLQFPNYSSELNVNALELDDSALYLCASSLAGTGNKDTQYFGPGTRLTVL.

V is TRBV7-8 and J is TRBJ2-3; D ambiguous. The CDR3 loop spans 15 amino acids. In germline, CDR1 is SGHVS, CDR2 FQNEAQ. Trimming removed 0 bases from V and 3 bases from J, with 10 bases in between. CDR3 sequence (DNA): TGTGCCAGCAGCTTAGCCGAGCTTTGGACAGATACGCAGTATTTT. Translation: CASSLAELWTDTQYF.

The chain links TRBV19 to TRBJ2-7, with D tentatively TRBD2 (5 bases). CDR3 length: 15 residues. The germline V gene has CDR1 LNHDA and CDR2 SQIVND (reference sequence). V gave up 4 bases and J gave up 4 bases, with 17 bases separating them. The CDR3 DNA is TGTGCCAGTAGTAGAGTTTACTGGGGAGAATACGAGCAGTACTTC. It codes for CASSRVYWGEYEQYF.

This clone was counted only a few times. This chain connects TRBV27 to TRBJ2-7; D not certain. Germline CDR1 reads MNHEY; CDR2 reads SMNVEV (reference sequence). Between the trimmed V and J ends, which lost 7 bases and 6 bases, there was a span of 4 bases. The CDR3 runs 9 residues. The CDR3 region has the DNA TGTGCCAGCATCTGCGAGCAGTACTTC. It codes for CASICEQYF.

The genes are TRBV7-2 and TRBJ2-6; 12 bases fit TRBD1. The CDR3 covers 17 residues. Trimming removed 4 bases from V and 2 bases from J; junction bases left unmatched: 3. The germline V gene has CDR1 SGHTA and CDR2 FQGNSA. The CDR3 reads CASSWDRGRAGANVLTF. DNA for the CDR3: TGTGCCAGCAGCTGGGACAGGGGGCGCGCTGGGGCCAACGTCCTGACTTTC.

This sequence joins TRBV2 and TRBJ2-5, with 7 bases that match TRBD1. The CDR3 is 13 amino acids. Germline trimming cut 5 bases from V and 6 bases from J; bases unmatched to any gene: 6. The germline CDR1 and CDR2 sequences are SNHLY and FYNNEI. The DNA of the CDR3 is TGTGCCAGCAGTCTACAGGGGCGGAAGACCCAGTACTTC. This codes for CASSLQGRKTQYF.

The chain carries TRBV2 and TRBJ2-7; 8 nucleotides align to TRBD1. The CDR3 is 15 residues long. Germline V gene lookup returns CDR1 SNHLY and CDR2 FYNNEI. V lost 4 bases to trimming and J lost 5 bases; unmatched junction nucleotides: 10. This CDR3 is CASSARQGMGDEQYF. DNA for the CDR3: TGTGCCAGCAGTGCTCGACAGGGGATGGGGGACGAGCAGTACTTC.

This clone has only a few counts. The chain uses TRBV19 and TRBJ1-5; tentatively, D is TRBD1 (5 bases). Germline assignment: CDR1 LNHDA and CDR2 SQIVND (reference sequence). The CDR3 has 12 amino acids. V lost 3 bases, J lost 8 bases, and 8 bases lay in between. CDR3 amino acids: CASSIGGEPQHF. In nucleotides, the CDR3 is TGTGCCAGTAGTATTGGGGGGGAGCCCCAGCATTTT.

The chain links TRBV5-6 to TRBJ1-6; D is ambiguous. V was shortened by 0 bases and J by 9 bases, with 7 bases between the two germline ends. This CDR3 spans 13 amino acids. CDR1 is SGHDT and CDR2 is YYEEEE in the germline V gene. DNA for the CDR3: TGTGCCAGCAGCTTGGAACAGACTTCACCCCTCCACTTT. This sequence encodes CASSLEQTSPLHF.

The chain recombines TRBV27 with TRBJ2-7; TRBD2 matches 7 bases. This CDR3 comprises 13 residues. Germline V gene data show CDR1 as MNHEY and CDR2 as SMNVEV (reference sequence). The junction had 4 bases not matched to a gene; V was cut back by 6 bases and J by 2 bases. DNA for the CDR3: TGTGCCAGCAGACCCGGACTAGCCTACGAGCAGTACTTC. Translated: CASRPGLAYEQYF.

Turning to this clone: At one end, the junction sequence differs from germline, possibly due to a read error. V usage is TRBV7-7 and J usage is TRBJ2-2; D is possibly TRBD1 or TRBD2 (5 bases each). Germline-derived CDR1 and CDR2 are SSHAT and FNYEAQ (reference sequence). The CDR3 covers 14 residues. The CDR3 is CASSLVSGPGELFF. The DNA of the CDR3 is TGTGCTAGCAGCTTAGTGTCGGGGCCCGGGGAGCTGTTTTTT.

The rearrangement uses TRBV27 and TRBJ2-3, with D possibly matching TRBD2 (7 bases). Germline loops: CDR1 MNHEY, CDR2 SMNVEV (reference sequence). Trimming removed 1 base from V and 7 bases from J, with 21 bases in between. This CDR3 region has 17 residues. The CDR3 protein is CASSLLGGGSWIHTQYF. CDR3 nucleotides: TGTGCCAGCAGTTTATTAGGGGGGGGTTCCTGGATTCATACGCAGTATTTT.

This clone was seen more than once but under ten times. The chain joins TRBV4-3 to TRBJ1-3; possibly TRBD1 for D (6 bases). Trimming left V 0 bases short and J 0 bases short, with 12 bases between. The CDR3 spans 17 residues. Germline CDR1 is LGHNA and CDR2 is YSLEER. The CDR3: CASSQDWAGASGNTIYF. The CDR3 DNA reads TGCGCCAGCAGCCAAGATTGGGCAGGGGCCTCTGGAAACACCATATATTTT.

This clone appeared once. The genes are TRBV2 and TRBJ1-1; D gene ambiguous. With 4 bases removed from V and 6 bases from J, the gap between germline ends came to 15 bases. There are 14 residues in the CDR3. The germline CDR1 and CDR2 sequences are SNHLY and FYNNEI. CDR3 residues: CASSVELRSSEAFF. CDR3 coding DNA: TGTGCCAGCAGTGTGGAGTTGAGAAGCTCTGAAGCTTTCTTT.

The J gene is TRBJ1-1, the V gene TRBV2, with a possible D match to TRBD1 (5 bases). V lost 1 base to trimming and J lost 10 bases, with 13 bases between them. The germline V gene encodes CDR1 SNHLY and CDR2 FYNNEI. The CDR3 loop spans 13 amino acids. CDR3 residues: CASSEGAGGGAFF. The CDR3 bases are TGTGCCAGCAGTGAAGGGGCCGGGGGGGGAGCTTTCTTT.

The CDR3 bases are TGTGCCAGCAGCCCTCGTAGGGCGGGAGGGAAGGGTAGCGAGCAGTACTTC. This codes for CASSPRRAGGKGSEQYF. V gene TRBV7-8 combines with J gene TRBJ2-7; 9 bases map to TRBD2. From germline, CDR1 is SGHVS and CDR2 FQNEAQ. J gave up 6 bases and V 5 bases, and 17 bases lay outside the gene matches. The CDR3 is 17 residues long.

The chain employs TRBV28 and TRBJ1-1; tentative D call: TRBD1 (5 bases). V gave up 5 bases and J gave up 2 bases, with 15 bases separating them. The germline gives CDR1 MDHEN, CDR2 SYDVKM. The CDR3 spans 15 residues. CDR3 sequence reads: CASSPRRGHNTEAFF. The CDR3 DNA sequence: TGTGCCAGCAGTCCCCGAAGGGGTCACAACACTGAAGCTTTCTTT.

This clone is a singleton in its sample. J is TRBJ2-2 and V is TRBV10-2; the match to TRBD2 covers 8 bases. The length of the CDR3 is 16 residues. V was pared by 6 bases and J by 1 base, with 7 bases of the junction left unmatched. Germline V CDR1 and CDR2: WSHSY, SAAADI. The CDR3 DNA is TGCGCCAGCAGATCCCCGGGGGGGAAGAACACCGGGGAGCTGTTTTTT. This gives the protein CASRSPGGKNTGELFF.

The V and J genes are TRBV15 and TRBJ1-1; no definite D call. Between the trimmed V and J ends, which lost 4 bases and 5 bases, there was a span of 14 bases. The germline CDR1 and CDR2 sequences are LNHNV and YYDKDF (reference sequence). CDR3 length equals 14 residues. CDR3 in amino acids: CATSIKGGGTEAFF. The CDR3, as DNA: TGTGCCACCAGCATCAAAGGAGGAGGGACTGAAGCTTTCTTT.

The chain has TRBV5-1 and TRBJ2-7, with D perhaps TRBD2 (5 bases). Germline lookup yields CDR1 SGHRS and CDR2 YFSETQ. The CDR3 sequence is 14 residues long. Trimming pared 3 bases from V and 3 bases from J, leaving 13 bases between. The CDR3 coding sequence is TGCGCCAGCAGCTCCCTCGAGGGTAGCTACGAGCAGTACTTC. It encodes CASSSLEGSYEQYF.